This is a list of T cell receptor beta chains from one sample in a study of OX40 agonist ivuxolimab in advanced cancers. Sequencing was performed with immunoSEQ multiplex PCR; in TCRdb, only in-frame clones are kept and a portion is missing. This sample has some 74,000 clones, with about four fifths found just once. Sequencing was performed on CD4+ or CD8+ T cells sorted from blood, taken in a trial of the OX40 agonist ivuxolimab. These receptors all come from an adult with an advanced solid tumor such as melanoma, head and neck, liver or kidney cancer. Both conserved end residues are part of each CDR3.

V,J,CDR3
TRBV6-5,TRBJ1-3,CASSGSREGNTIYF
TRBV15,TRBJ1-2,CATSRDWTVNGYTF
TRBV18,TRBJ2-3,CASSLDQGGSRTDTQYF
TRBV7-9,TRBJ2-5,CASSLSELGTQYF
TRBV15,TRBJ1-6,CATSRGGGANSPLHF
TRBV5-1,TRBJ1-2,CASSLERTGVGYTF
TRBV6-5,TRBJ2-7,CASSTPTGVGYEQYF
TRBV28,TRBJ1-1,CASAGRTNTEAFF
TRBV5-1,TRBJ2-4,CASSLLGSQADKNIQYF
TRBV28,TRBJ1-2,CASSIGGAEGYTF
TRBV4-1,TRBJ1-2,CASSQAQGQGNYGYTF
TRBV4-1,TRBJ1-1,CASSHGDRSMNTEAFF
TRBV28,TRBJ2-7,CASSSLLAGERNEQYF
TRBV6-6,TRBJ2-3,CASSYGRRDSTDTQYF
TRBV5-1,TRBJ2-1,CASSLVGGAWDEQFF
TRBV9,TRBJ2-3,CASSPLVSGTDTQYF
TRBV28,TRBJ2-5,CASSFKGAFQETQYF
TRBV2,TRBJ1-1,CASSPPGGRWAFF
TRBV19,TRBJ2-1,CASSTMAAALSYNEQFF
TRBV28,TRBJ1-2,CASSTGGGNYGYTF
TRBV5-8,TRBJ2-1,CASSFWGSDYNEQFF
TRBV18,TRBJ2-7,CASSPGYEQYF
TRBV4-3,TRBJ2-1,CASSQDNSYNEQFF
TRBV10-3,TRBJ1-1,CAISEERGGTEAFF
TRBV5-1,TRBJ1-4,CASSLVQGDEKLFF
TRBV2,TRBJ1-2,CASSDAAGYGYTF
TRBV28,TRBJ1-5,CASRSGTERNQPQHF
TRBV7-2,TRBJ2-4,CASSSDSYIQYF
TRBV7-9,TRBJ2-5,CASRPVLQETQYF
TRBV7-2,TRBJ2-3,CASSLGNTGGPFTDTQYF
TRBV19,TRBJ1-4,CASSVTGIGEKLFF
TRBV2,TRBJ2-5,CASIRGGETQYF
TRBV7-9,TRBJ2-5,CASSLATVRDVTQETQYF
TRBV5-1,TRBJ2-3,CASSFTDTQYF
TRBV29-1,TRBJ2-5,CSVGSSGAAETQYF
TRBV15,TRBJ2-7,CATSPTRADF
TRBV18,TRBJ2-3,CASSLGTSGTHVTDTQYF
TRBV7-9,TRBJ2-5,CASSLRTAQETQYF
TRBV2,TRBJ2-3,CASSGTLGPTDTQYF
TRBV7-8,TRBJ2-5,CASSLSSSGTQETQYF
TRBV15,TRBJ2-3,CATSREGDTQYF
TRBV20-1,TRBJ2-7,CSAGAYEQYF
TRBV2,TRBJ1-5,CASTEDRGDRKHF
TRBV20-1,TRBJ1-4,CSAMNNEKLFF
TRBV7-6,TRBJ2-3,CASSLGGASTDTQYF
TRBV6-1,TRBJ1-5,CASSEITGWGQPQHF
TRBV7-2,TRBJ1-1,CASTVKETNTEAFF
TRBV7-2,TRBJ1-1,CASRTDRNTEAFF
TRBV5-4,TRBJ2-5,CASSATSGTGGLETQYF
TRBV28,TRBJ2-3,CASSSGRRGRGDTQYF
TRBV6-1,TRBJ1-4,CASSEKHSNRAEKLFF